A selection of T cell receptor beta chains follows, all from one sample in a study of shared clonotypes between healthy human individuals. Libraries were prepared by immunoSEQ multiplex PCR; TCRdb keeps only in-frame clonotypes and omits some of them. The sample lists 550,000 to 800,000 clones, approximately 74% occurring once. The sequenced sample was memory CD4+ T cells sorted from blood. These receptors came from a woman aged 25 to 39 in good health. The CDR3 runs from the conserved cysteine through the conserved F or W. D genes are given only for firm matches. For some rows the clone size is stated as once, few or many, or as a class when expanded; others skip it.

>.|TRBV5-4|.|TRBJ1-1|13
TGTGCCAGCAGCGCAGGGAAGGGGACTGAAGCTTTCTTT
CASSAGKGTEAFF
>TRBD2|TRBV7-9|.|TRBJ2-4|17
TGTGCCAGCAGCCCGACCGGACTAGCGGGGGCCAAAAACATTCAGTACTTC
CASSPTGLAGAKNIQYF
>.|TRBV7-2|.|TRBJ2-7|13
TGTGCCAGCAGCTTAGAGCCCTTGGGAGAGCAGTACTTC
CASSLEPLGEQYF
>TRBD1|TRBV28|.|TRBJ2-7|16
TGTGCCACAAGCCCGGGACAGGGTGATTATTCCTACGAGCAGTACTTC
CATSPGQGDYSYEQYF
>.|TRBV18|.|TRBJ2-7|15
TGTGCCAGCTCACCACCGGCAGGGAGTGGGGACGAGCAGTACTTC
CASSPPAGSGDEQYF
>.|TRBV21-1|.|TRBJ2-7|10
TGTGCCAGCAGCACACAGGGGCAGTACTTC
CASSTQGQYF
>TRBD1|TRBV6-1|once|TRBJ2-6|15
TGTGCCAGCAGAACAGGGGGCGCTGGGGCCAACGTCCTGACTTTC
CASRTGGAGANVLTF
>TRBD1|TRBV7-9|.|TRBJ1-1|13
TGTGCCAGCAGCCTTACAGGGGCCACTGAAGCTTTCTTT
CASSLTGATEAFF
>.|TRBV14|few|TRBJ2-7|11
TGTGCCAGCAGCCAAGAACCCGAGCAGTACTTC
CASSQEPEQYF
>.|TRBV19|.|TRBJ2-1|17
TGTGCCAGTAGTATTCTTTCTCGAGGAGTACCTACATATGAGCAGTTCTTC
CASSILSRGVPTYEQFF
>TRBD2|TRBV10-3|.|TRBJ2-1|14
TGTGCCATCAGGCCCACTAGCGGGGAGAATGAGCAGTTCTTC
CAIRPTSGENEQFF
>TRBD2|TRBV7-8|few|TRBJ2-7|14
TGTGCCAGCAGCTTAGTAGCGGGTCCCTACGAGCAGTACTTC
CASSLVAGPYEQYF
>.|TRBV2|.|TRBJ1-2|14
TGTGCCAGCAGTGTTTTGGCGGGGGAGGATGGCTACACCTTC
CASSVLAGEDGYTF
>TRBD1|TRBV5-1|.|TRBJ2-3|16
TGCGCCAGCAGCGCTGGACAGGGGGCGGGCACAGATACGCAGTATTTT
CASSAGQGAGTDTQYF
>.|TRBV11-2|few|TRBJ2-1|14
TGTGCCAGCAGCTCCGGTAGGGGGTACAATGAGCAGTTCTTC
CASSSGRGYNEQFF
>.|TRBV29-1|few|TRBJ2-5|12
TGCAGCGTTGAAGGCGTGAGGGGGACCCAGTACTTC
CSVEGVRGTQYF
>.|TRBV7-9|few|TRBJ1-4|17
TGTGCCAGCAGCTTACCAGGTGGGGCAGGCTTTAATGAAAAACTGTTTTTT
CASSLPGGAGFNEKLFF
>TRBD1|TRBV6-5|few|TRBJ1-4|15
TGTGCCAGCAGCCCCGACAGGGGTGAGAATGAAAAACTGTTTTTT
CASSPDRGENEKLFF
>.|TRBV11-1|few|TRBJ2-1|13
TGTGCCAGCAGCTACAGGGTTAGGGATGAGCAGTTCTTC
CASSYRVRDEQFF
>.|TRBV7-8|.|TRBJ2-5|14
TGTGCCAGCAGCTTAGCGGGGGGAGTAAAGACCCAGTACTTC
CASSLAGGVKTQYF
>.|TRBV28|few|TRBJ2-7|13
TGTGCCAGCAGAGTGGGGAAAGGCGACGAGCAGTACTTC
CASRVGKGDEQYF
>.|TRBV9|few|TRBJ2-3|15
TGTGCCAGCAGCGGACCCGGGACTAGCACAGATACGCAGTATTTT
CASSGPGTSTDTQYF
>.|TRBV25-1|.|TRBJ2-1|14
TGTGCCAGCAGTGAATCTCGGTTATACAATGAGCAGTTCTTC
CASSESRLYNEQFF
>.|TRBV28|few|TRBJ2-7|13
TGTGCCACCGCAGAAGGACCTGCCTACGAGCAGTACTTC
CATAEGPAYEQYF
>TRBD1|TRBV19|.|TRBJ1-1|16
TGTGCCAGTAGTACCCTACAGGGGGCAGGAAACACTGAAGCTTTCTTT
CASSTLQGAGNTEAFF
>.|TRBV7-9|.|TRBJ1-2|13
TGTGCCAGCGCCCGGCACACAGAGGGTGGCTACACCTTC
CASARHTEGGYTF
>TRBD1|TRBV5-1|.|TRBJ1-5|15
TGCGCCAGCAGCTGGACAGGGGGGAAGGATCAGCCCCAGCATTTT
CASSWTGGKDQPQHF
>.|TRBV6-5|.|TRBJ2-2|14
TGTGCCAGCAGTTATGACCGCCACACCGGGGAGCTGTTTTTT
CASSYDRHTGELFF
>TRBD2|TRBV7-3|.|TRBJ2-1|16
TGTGCCAGCAGCACTGAACCGGGACTAGAGATCAATGAGCAGTTCTTC
CASSTEPGLEINEQFF
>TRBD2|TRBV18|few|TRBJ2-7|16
TGTGCCAGCTCAAACCTTAGGACTAGTAATCTCTACGAGCAGTACTTC
CASSNLRTSNLYEQYF
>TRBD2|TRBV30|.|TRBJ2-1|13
TGTGCCTGGAGTAGCGGGAGGGACAATGAGCAGTTCTTC
CAWSSGRDNEQFF
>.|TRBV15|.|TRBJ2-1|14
TGTGCCACCAGCATTCCAAACCCTCTCAATGAGCAGTTCTTC
CATSIPNPLNEQFF
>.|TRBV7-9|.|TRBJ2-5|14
TGTGCCAGCAGCTCCTCCCTTTTCCAAGAGACCCAGTACTTC
CASSSSLFQETQYF
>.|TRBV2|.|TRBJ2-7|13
TGTGCCAGCAGCGCGACACCCGCGACGGGGCAGTACTTC
CASSATPATGQYF
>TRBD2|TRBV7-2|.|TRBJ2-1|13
TGTGCCAGCAGCACCCCGGGGGGCAATGAGCAGTTCTTC
CASSTPGGNEQFF
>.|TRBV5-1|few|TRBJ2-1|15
TGCGCCAGCAGCTATTCTCTAGCCCAGTTAGGTGAGCAGTTCTTC
CASSYSLAQLGEQFF
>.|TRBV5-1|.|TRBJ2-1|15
TGCGCCAGCAGCTTGTCGTCCAGCTCCTACAATGAGCAGTTCTTC
CASSLSSSSYNEQFF
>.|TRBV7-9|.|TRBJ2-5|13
TGTGCCAGCAGCTTATGGGGGGACGAGACCCAGTACTTC
CASSLWGDETQYF
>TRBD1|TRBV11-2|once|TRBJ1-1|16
TGTGCCAGCAGCAGCCCGGGACAGTTGCTGAACACTGAAGCTTTCTTT
CASSSPGQLLNTEAFF
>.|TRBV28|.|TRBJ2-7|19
TGTGCCAGCAGTTCAGTCGGTCGGAGCACTAGCAGAATCTCCTACGAGCAGTACTTC
CASSSVGRSTSRISYEQYF
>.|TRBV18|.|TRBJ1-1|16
TGTGCCAGCTCACCAGGGTTTTCGGCCCAGAACACTGAAGCTTTCTTT
CASSPGFSAQNTEAFF